This note documents a single T cell receptor (beta chain) sequence. V lost 2 bases and J lost 2; bases outside the gene matches: 1. The V gene's germline CDR1 is SGHRS and CDR2 YFSETQ. This CDR3 is built from 15 residues. TCRdb keeps only in-frame clones here, not all; method: immunoSEQ multiplex PCR. The sample lists around 120,000 clones; around 90% were seen once. The data are from a study of T cell responses to AZD1222 COVID-19 vaccine. This material consisted of peripheral blood, taken on day 0 of AZD1222 vaccination. The sequence was obtained from an adult in good health. V and J are TRBV5-1 and TRBJ1-4; 9 nucleotides match TRBD1. In DNA form, the CDR3 reads TGCGCCAGCAGCTTAACAGGGGGCACTAATGAAAAACTGTTTTTT. Translating gives CASSLTGGTNEKLFF.